This T cell receptor beta chain was captured in a study of early T cells in non-severe SARS-CoV-2 infection. Study summary: The study sequenced bulk RNA from unsorted whole blood, with chains unpaired. Whole-study findings and limits: Matching against VDJdb likely underestimated virus-specific expansions, favoring anti-spike CD8.

Individual cDNA molecules each received unique molecular identifiers attached to them. TCRdb independently ran MiXCR on the 5' RACE reads; one entry per CDR3 protein. The table lists around 76,000 distinct CDR3 sequences, 9.5% to 15% of them singletons, with about 3.9% in the top ten. About this clonotype: Its antigen is not identified.

The V end was cut by 6 bases, the J end by 1 base, with 10 bases between. This CDR3 has 13 residues. In germline, CDR1 is DFQATT, CDR2 SNEGSKA (reference sequence). The TCR was taken from an adult who was a healthcare worker with PCR-confirmed SARS-CoV-2 infection or an uninfected control (not recorded which). The V gene is TRBV20-1, the J gene TRBJ2-4; possibly TRBD1 for D (6 bases). Sequenced input: whole blood. The CDR3: CSARGQAKNIQYF. DNA of the CDR3: TGCAGTGCGCGTGGACAGGCCAAAAACATTCAGTACTTC.